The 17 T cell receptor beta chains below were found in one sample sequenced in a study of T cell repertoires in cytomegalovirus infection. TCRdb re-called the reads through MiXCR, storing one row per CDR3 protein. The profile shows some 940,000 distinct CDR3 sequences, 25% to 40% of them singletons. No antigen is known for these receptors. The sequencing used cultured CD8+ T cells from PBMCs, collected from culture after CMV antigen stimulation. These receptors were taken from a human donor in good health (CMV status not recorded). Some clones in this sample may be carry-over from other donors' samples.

CDR3 residues: CASSQEGQFSYEQYF. CDR3 nucleotide sequence: TGTGCCAGCAGCCAAGAGGGACAGTTCTCCTACGAGCAGTACTTC. The chain combines TRBV4-2 with TRBJ2-7; 7 bases line up with TRBD1. Per the germline V gene, CDR1 is LGHNA and CDR2 is YNFKEQ. The CDR3 loop spans 15 amino acids. V lost 0 bases and J lost 0; bases outside the gene matches: 2.

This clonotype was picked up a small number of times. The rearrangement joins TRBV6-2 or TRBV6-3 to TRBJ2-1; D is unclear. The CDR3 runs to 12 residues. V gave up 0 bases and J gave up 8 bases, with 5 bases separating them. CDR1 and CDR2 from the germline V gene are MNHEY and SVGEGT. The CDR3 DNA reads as TGTGCCAGCAGTTACTCCCCCCATGAGCAGTTCTTC. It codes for CASSYSPHEQFF.

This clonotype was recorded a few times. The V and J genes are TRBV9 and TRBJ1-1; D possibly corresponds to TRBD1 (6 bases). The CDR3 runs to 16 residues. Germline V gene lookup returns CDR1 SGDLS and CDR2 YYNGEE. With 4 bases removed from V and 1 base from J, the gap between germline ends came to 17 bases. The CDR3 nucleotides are TGTGCCAGCAGCAGGAGGGGGGTCTGGGCGAACACTGAAGCTTTCTTT. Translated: CASSRRGVWANTEAFF.

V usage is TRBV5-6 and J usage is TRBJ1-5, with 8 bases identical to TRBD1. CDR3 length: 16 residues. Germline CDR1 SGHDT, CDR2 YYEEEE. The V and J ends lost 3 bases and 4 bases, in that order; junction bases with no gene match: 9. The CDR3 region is CASSSGGTGANQPQHF. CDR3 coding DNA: TGTGCCAGCAGCTCCGGGGGGACAGGAGCTAATCAGCCCCAGCATTTT.

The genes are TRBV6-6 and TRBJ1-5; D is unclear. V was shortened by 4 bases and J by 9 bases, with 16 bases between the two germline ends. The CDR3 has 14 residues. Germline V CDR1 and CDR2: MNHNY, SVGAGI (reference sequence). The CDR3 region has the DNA TGTGCCAGCAGTTGGGAGGGCCTCAATGGGCCCCAGCATTTT. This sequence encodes CASSWEGLNGPQHF.

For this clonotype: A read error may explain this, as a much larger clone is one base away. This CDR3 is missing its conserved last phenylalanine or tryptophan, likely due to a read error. CDR3 bases: TGTGCCAGCAGCTCGGGACTCGAAGGCTACGAGCAGTACCTC. This translates into CASSSGLEGYEQYL. The chain combines TRBV7-3 with TRBJ2-7; TRBD2 is a possible D gene (6 bases). CDR1 is SGHTA, CDR2 FQGTGA, per germline. Trimming pared 4 bases from V and 3 bases from J, leaving 13 bases between. This CDR3 has 14 amino acids.

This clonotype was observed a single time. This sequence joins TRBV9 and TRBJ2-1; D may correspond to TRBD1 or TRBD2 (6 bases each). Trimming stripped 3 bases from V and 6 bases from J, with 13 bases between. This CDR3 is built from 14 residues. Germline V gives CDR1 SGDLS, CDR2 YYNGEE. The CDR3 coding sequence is TGTGCCAGCAGCGAGGGGGGTCGGGCCAATGAGCAGTTCTTC. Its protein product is CASSEGGRANEQFF.

The CDR3, as DNA: TGTGCCAGTATTGGTAGCAATCAGCCCCAGCATTTT. This encodes CASIGSNQPQHF. J is TRBJ1-5 and V is TRBV19; D is ambiguous. V shed 7 bases and J shed 0 bases, with 4 bases lying between them. Germline loops: CDR1 LNHDA, CDR2 SQIVND (reference sequence). This CDR3 spans 12 amino acids.

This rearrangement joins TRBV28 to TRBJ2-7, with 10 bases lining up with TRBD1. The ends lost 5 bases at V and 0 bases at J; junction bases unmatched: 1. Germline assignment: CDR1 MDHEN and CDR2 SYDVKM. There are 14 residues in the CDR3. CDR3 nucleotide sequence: TGTGCCAGCAGTGACAGGGGGCACTCCTACGAGCAGTACGTC. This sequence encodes CASSDRGHSYEQYV.

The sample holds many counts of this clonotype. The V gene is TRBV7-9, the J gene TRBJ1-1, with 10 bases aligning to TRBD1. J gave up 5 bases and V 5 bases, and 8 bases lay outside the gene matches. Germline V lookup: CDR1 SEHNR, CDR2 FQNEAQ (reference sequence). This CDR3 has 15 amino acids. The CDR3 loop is CASSARQGAGTEAFF. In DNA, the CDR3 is TGTGCCAGCAGCGCCCGACAGGGGGCTGGAACTGAAGCTTTCTTT.

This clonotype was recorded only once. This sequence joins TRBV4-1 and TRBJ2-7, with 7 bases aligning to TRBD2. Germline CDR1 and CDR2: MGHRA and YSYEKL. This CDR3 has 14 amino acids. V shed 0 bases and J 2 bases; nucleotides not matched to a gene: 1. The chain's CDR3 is CASSQDAGAYEQYF. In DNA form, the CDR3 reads TGCGCCAGCAGCCAAGACGCGGGGGCCTACGAGCAGTACTTC.

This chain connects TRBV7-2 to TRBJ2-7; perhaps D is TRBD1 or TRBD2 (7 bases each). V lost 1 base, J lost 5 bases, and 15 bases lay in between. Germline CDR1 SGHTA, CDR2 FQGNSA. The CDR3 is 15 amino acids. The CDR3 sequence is CASSLVPGGDHEQYF. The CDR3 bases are TGTGCCAGCAGCTTAGTTCCAGGGGGGGACCACGAGCAGTACTTC.

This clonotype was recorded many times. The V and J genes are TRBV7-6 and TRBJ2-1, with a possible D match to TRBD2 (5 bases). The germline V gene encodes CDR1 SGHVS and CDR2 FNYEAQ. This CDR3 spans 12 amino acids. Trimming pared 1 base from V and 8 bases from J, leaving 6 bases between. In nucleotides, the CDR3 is TGTGCCAGCAGCTTAGTGAGGGATGAGCAGTTCTTC. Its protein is CASSLVRDEQFF.

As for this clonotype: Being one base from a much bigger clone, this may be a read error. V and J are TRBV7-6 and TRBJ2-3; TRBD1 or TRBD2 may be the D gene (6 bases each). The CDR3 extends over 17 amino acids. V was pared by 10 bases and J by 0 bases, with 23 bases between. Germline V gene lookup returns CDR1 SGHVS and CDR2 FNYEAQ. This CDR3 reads CANGGAQGPISTDTQYF. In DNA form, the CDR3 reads TGTGCCAACGGGGGAGCACAGGGTCCGATTAGCACAGATACGCAGTATTTT.

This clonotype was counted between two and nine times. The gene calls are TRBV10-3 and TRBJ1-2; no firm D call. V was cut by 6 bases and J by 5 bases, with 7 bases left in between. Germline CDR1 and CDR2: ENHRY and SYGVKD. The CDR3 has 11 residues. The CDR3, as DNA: TGTGCCATCAGGGAGGTGTATGGCTACACCTTC. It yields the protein CAIREVYGYTF.

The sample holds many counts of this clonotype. The CDR3 sequence: CASSYSKNDYGWDQETQYF. The CDR3 region has the DNA TGTGCCAGCAGTTACTCGAAAAACGATTACGGATGGGACCAAGAGACCCAGTACTTC. The V and J genes are TRBV6-2 or TRBV6-3 and TRBJ2-5, with D unclear. V was shortened by 0 bases and J by 0 bases, with 20 bases between the two germline ends. The CDR3 extends over 19 amino acids. The germline V gene has CDR1 MNHEY and CDR2 SVGEGT.

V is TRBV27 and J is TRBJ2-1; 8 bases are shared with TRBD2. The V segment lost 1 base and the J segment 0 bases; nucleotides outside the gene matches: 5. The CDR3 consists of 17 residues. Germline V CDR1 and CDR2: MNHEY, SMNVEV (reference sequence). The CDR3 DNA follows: TGTGCCAGCAGTTTATACGTAGCGGGAAGCTCCTACAATGAGCAGTTCTTC. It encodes CASSLYVAGSSYNEQFF.